This TCR beta chain was recorded in a study of T cell responses to AZD1222 COVID-19 vaccine. The CDR3 has 14 amino acids. Trimming pared 3 bases from V and 9 bases from J, leaving 18 bases between. Germline CDR1 is SGHAT and CDR2 is FQDESV (reference sequence). A note on this clone: Its matching antigen is unknown.

Clones were sequenced by immunoSEQ multiplex PCR, and TCRdb holds only the in-frame ones, with some missing. Here the sample spans roughly 160,000 clones, approximately 90% being singletons. Study results and limitations: Among AZD1222 vaccinees, only six or seven were seropositive at baseline. After two AZD1222 doses, spike-specific TCR breadth and depth rose versus day 0. Dominant at 160-218 and 743-854, vaccine-associated CD4 TCRs also spanned spike.

This sequence was found in an adult in good health. The sequencing here drew on peripheral blood, taken on day 0 of AZD1222 vaccination. The V gene is TRBV11-1, the J gene TRBJ2-7, with D possibly being TRBD1 (6 bases). This CDR3 is CASSLGTSLEGQYF. The CDR3 nucleotides read TGTGCCAGCAGCTTGGGGACATCGTTGGAAGGGCAGTACTTC.